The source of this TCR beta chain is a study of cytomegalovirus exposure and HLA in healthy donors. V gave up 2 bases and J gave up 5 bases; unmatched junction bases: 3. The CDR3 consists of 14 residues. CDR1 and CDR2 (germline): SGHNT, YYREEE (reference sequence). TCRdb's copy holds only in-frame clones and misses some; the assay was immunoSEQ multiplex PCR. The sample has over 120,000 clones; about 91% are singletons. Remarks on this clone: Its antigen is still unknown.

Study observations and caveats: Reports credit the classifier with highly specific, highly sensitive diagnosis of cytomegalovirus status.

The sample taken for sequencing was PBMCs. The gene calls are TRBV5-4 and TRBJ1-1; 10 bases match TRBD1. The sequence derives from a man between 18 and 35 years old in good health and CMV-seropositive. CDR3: CASSLTGQGTEAFF. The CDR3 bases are TGTGCCAGCAGCTTAACGGGACAGGGGACTGAAGCTTTCTTT. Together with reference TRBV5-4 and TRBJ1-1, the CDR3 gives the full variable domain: ETGVTQSPTHLIKTRGQQVTLRCSSQSGHNTVSWYQQALGQGPQFIFQYYREEENGRGNFPPRFSGLQFPNYSSELNVNALELDDSALYLCASSLTGQGTEAFFGQGTRLTVV.